These 10 T cell receptor beta chains came from one sample sequenced in a study of T cells in Graves' hyperthyroidism and ophthalmopathy. The investigators amplified TCR beta CDR3 regions from RNA transcripts. A set of HTBI primers served as the primers for a first-round RT-PCR of the TCR CDR3. TCRdb redid the calling of the multiplex PCR reads with MiXCR, one entry per CDR3 protein. Of around 360,000 distinct CDR3 sequences listed, around 15% are singletons. Sequenced sample: blood. These receptors were taken from an older woman with Graves' ophthalmopathy.

This clonotype has more than one count but fewer than ten. This rearrangement joins TRBV2 to TRBJ2-5; 11 nucleotides align to TRBD1. This CDR3 region has 14 residues. V was pared by 8 bases and J by 5 bases, with 7 bases of the junction left unmatched. In germline, CDR1 is SNHLY, CDR2 FYNNEI. CDR3 loop: CASVGQGAWETQYF. Here the CDR3 DNA reads TGTGCCAGCGTCGGACAGGGGGCGTGGGAGACCCAGTACTTC.

The rearrangement uses TRBV6-4 and TRBJ2-7; the D gene is possibly TRBD2 (5 bases). This CDR3 has 16 amino acids. CDR1 and CDR2 from the germline V gene are MRHNA and SNTAGT. V shed 4 bases and J shed 5 bases, with 21 bases lying between them. The DNA of the CDR3 is TGTGCCAGCAGTGGCCAAAGCGGCTCTCCCCGGAACGAGCAGTACTTC. This gives the protein CASSGQSGSPRNEQYF.

This clonotype was detected ten times or more. The DNA for the CDR3 is TGTGCCAGCAGCCCCATACAGGGGGCGGTCGGGGAGCTGTTTTTT. Protein sequence: CASSPIQGAVGELFF. The V gene is TRBV3-1, the J gene TRBJ2-2, with TRBD1 matching 9 bases. CDR1 is LGHDT, CDR2 YNNKEL, per germline (reference sequence). V trimming: 4 bases; J trimming: 7 bases; junction bases outside the gene matches: 7. This CDR3 region has 15 residues.

This clonotype has just a few counts. In DNA form, the CDR3 reads TGCAGTGCTAGCATGGAGGGCTATGGCTACACCTTC. Translated, it gives CSASMEGYGYTF. The chain combines TRBV20-1 with TRBJ1-2; D remains ambiguous. Trimming left V 3 bases short and J 4 bases short, with 9 bases between. The CDR3 totals 12 residues. The germline gives CDR1 DFQATT, CDR2 SNEGSKA (reference sequence).

The chain carries TRBV20-1 and TRBJ2-7; 7 bases fit TRBD1. The ends lost 5 bases at V and 3 bases at J; junction bases unmatched: 7. Germline values: CDR1 DFQATT, CDR2 SNEGSKA (reference sequence). The CDR3 loop spans 13 amino acids. CDR3 bases: TGCAGTGCTCAAAGACAGGGAGACTACGAGCAGTACTTC. Its protein is CSAQRQGDYEQYF.

This clonotype was detected many times. The chain uses TRBV28 and TRBJ2-5; unclear D gene. Trimming took off 6 bases at V and 7 bases at J, with 24 bases between the two ends. The CDR3 sequence is 16 residues long. Germline CDR1 is MDHEN and CDR2 is SYDVKM. The CDR3 here is CASSPIGQVQPGTQYF. The DNA for the CDR3 is TGTGCCAGCAGCCCAATAGGTCAGGTTCAACCGGGGACCCAGTACTTC.

The J gene is TRBJ2-7, the V gene TRBV11-2; 7 nucleotides agree with TRBD2. CDR3 length equals 16 residues. Germline CDR1 SGHAT, CDR2 FQNNGV. The V and J ends lost 1 base and 0 bases, in that order; junction bases with no gene match: 6. The CDR3 protein is CASSLAPRTSSYEQYF. The CDR3 nucleotides read TGTGCCAGCAGCTTAGCCCCACGGACTAGCTCCTACGAGCAGTACTTC.

The chain joins TRBV5-1 to TRBJ2-3; D may be TRBD2 (6 bases). V was cut by 0 bases and J by 0 bases, with 11 bases left in between. Per germline, CDR1 SGHRS and CDR2 YFSETQ. The CDR3 spans 16 residues. The chain's CDR3 is CASSLVGGISTDTQYF. The CDR3 DNA reads as TGCGCCAGCAGCTTGGTTGGCGGGATTAGCACAGATACGCAGTATTTT.

The chain joins TRBV10-3 to TRBJ1-2, with a possible D match to TRBD1 (6 bases). The CDR3 contains 15 residues. V was clipped by 0 bases and J by 3 bases, with 11 bases between them. Looked up from germline, CDR1 is ENHRY and CDR2 is SYGVKD. This CDR3 is CAISESLSGDYGYTF. The CDR3 region has the DNA TGTGCCATCAGTGAGTCCCTATCAGGGGACTATGGCTACACCTTC.

This clonotype was counted a few times. CDR3: CSVDTYNEQFF. The CDR3, as DNA: TGCAGCGTTGACACGTACAATGAGCAGTTCTTC. This rearrangement joins TRBV29-1 to TRBJ2-1; D is unresolved. The CDR3 length is 11 residues. V was pared by 3 bases and J by 4 bases, with 4 bases between. Germline assignment: CDR1 SQVTM and CDR2 ANQGSEA.